Here is one T cell receptor (beta chain) with its context. These data originate in a study of CD8+CD57+ T cells in acquired aplastic anemia. Study in general: The study obtained an average of roughly 3 ug of DNA from sorted CD4+ and CD8+ cells. As sequenced from healthy donors, CD4+ cells averaged about 11 million reads.

The CDR3 covers 13 residues. V was clipped by 8 bases and J by 9 bases, with 17 bases between them. Looked up from germline, CDR1 is PRHDT and CDR2 is FYEKMQ (reference sequence). CDR3 and TCR beta VDJ profiling relied on a genomic DNA template. TCRdb re-called the reads through MiXCR, storing one row per CDR3 protein. The table has 90,000 to 120,000 distinct CDR3 sequences, around half seen once; the top ten hold approximately 32%. V usage is TRBV13 and J usage is TRBJ2-4, with TRBD2 as a possible D gene (6 bases). The TCR comes from a human donor in good health, serving as a control. Sequenced sample: sorted CD4+, CD8+, or CD8+CD57+ T cells (not recorded which) from PBMCs. The CDR3 loop is CASRRGGVSIQYF. In DNA, the CDR3 is TGTGCCAGCCGCCGTGGAGGGGTATCCATTCAGTACTTC.